The 32 T cell receptor beta chains reported below all come from one sample, sequenced in a study of T-cell reconstitution after alpha-beta-depleted transplantation in children. Unique molecular identifiers tagged the TCRbeta library. TCRdb reprocessed the PCR reads with MiXCR, giving one entry per CDR3 protein. The sample carries roughly 150,000 distinct CDR3 sequences, more than 9.5% recorded once. Sample: PBMCs, taken before TCRalphabeta/CD19-depleted stem cell transplant. The receptors come from a boy younger than 10 with acute myeloid leukemia, due to receive a stem cell transplant.

The table lists this clonotype with many counts. This sequence joins TRBV20-1 and TRBJ1-1, with a weak D call TRBD1 (5 bases). Per germline, CDR1 DFQATT and CDR2 SNEGSKA (reference sequence). The germline V and J ends were trimmed by 1 base and 4 bases, with 10 bases remaining between them. The CDR3 consists of 13 residues. For the CDR3, the DNA is TGCAGTGCTAGAGCAGGGACGACCACTGAAGCTTTCTTT. Amino acids: CSARAGTTTEAFF.

This clonotype showed up many times. The chain employs TRBV28 and TRBJ2-1; 10 bases match TRBD1. The CDR3 length is 15 residues. With V trimmed by 6 bases and J by 3 bases, 5 bases remained unmatched. Germline CDR1 MDHEN, CDR2 SYDVKM. The CDR3 DNA sequence: TGTGCCAGCAGACCCGGACAGGGGGACTACAATGAGCAGTTCTTC. It translates to CASRPGQGDYNEQFF.

This clonotype was recorded many times. This rearrangement joins TRBV27 to TRBJ2-3; TRBD2 matches at 12 bases. This CDR3 is built from 15 residues. The germline CDR1 and CDR2 sequences are MNHEY and SMNVEV (reference sequence). J lost 5 bases, V lost 8 bases, and 8 bases had no gene match. The chain's CDR3 is CASVLKGLAGDTQYF. DNA for the CDR3: TGTGCCAGCGTTCTAAAGGGACTAGCGGGAGATACGCAGTATTTT.

This clonotype was seen many times. The chain carries TRBV5-6 and TRBJ2-3; 9 bases fit TRBD1. The CDR3 has 14 amino acids. After removal of 3 bases from V and 1 base from J, the junction contained 0 bases not matched to a gene. The germline gives CDR1 SGHDT, CDR2 YYEEEE. The CDR3, as DNA: TGTGCCAGCAGCTGGACAGGGGGCACAGATACGCAGTATTTT. Its translation is CASSWTGGTDTQYF.

As for this clonotype: At one boundary the junction diverges from the germline segment, which might be a read error. The chain has TRBV19 and TRBJ2-1, with 9 positions matching TRBD1. Germline CDR1 and CDR2: LNHDA and SQIVND (reference sequence). This CDR3 has 16 residues. Here the CDR3 reads CACSIEVGTGTNEQFF. In nucleotides, the CDR3 is TGTGCCTGTAGTATAGAGGTCGGGACAGGGACAAATGAGCAGTTCTTC.

This clonotype came up many times. This chain joins TRBV3-1 and TRBJ1-1, with 9 bases fitting TRBD1. After removal of 6 bases from V and 5 bases from J, the junction contained 7 bases not matched to a gene. Germline V gene lookup returns CDR1 LGHDT and CDR2 YNNKEL (reference sequence). The CDR3 runs to 14 residues. The CDR3 nucleotides read TGTGCCAGCAGTAACAGGGGGCGGGAAACTGAAGCTTTCTTT. The encoded protein is CASSNRGRETEAFF. The variable domain in full, completed from reference TRBV3-1 and TRBJ1-1, reads DTAVSQTPKYLVTQMGNDKSIKCEQNLGHDTMYWYKQDSKKFLKIMFSYNNKELIINETVPNRFSPKSPDKAHLNLHINSLELGDSAVYFCASSNRGRETEAFFGQGTRLTVV.

This clonotype was recorded at least ten times. The chain carries TRBV5-1 and TRBJ1-1; 8 positions match TRBD1. The CDR3 consists of 15 residues. The V and J ends lost 4 bases and 5 bases, in that order; junction bases with no gene match: 10. Germline CDR1 reads SGHRS; CDR2 reads YFSETQ. Written as DNA, the CDR3 is TGCGCCAGCAGCATTTCAGGGGGCCGGGGGACTGAAGCTTTCTTT. Translated, it gives CASSISGGRGTEAFF.

The table lists this clonotype with many counts. This chain uses TRBV7-2 with TRBJ2-3; a possible D gene is TRBD1 (5 bases). Trimming removed 4 bases from V and 8 bases from J, with 13 bases in between. The length of the CDR3 is 13 residues. The germline CDR1 and CDR2 sequences are SGHTA and FQGNSA. CDR3 protein: CASSSLLQGTQYF. DNA for the CDR3: TGTGCCAGCAGCTCCCTTTTGCAGGGTACGCAGTATTTT.

This clonotype has ten or more counts. This chain connects TRBV9 to TRBJ1-3; D remains ambiguous. In germline, CDR1 is SGDLS, CDR2 YYNGEE. Trimming cost V 0 bases and J 0 bases, with 10 bases left between them. The CDR3 is 16 residues long. CDR3 sequence (DNA): TGTGCCAGCAGCGTAGTGGCGGGAAACTCTGGAAACACCATATATTTT. This codes for CASSVVAGNSGNTIYF.

The sample holds many counts of this clonotype. The rearrangement links TRBV7-2 to TRBJ2-7; TRBD2 is a possible D gene (7 bases). V dropped 2 bases and J dropped 3 bases, with 14 bases sitting between them. The CDR3 contains 15 residues. The germline V gene has CDR1 SGHTA and CDR2 FQGNSA. CDR3 region: CASSLRGGELYEQYF. The CDR3 region has the DNA TGTGCCAGCAGCTTAAGGGGGGGGGAGCTCTACGAGCAGTACTTC.

Concerning this clonotype: This sequence may be a read error, since a much larger clone differs from it by one base. The chain recombines TRBV5-1 with TRBJ2-5; D is tentatively TRBD1 or TRBD2 (5 bases each). Trimming took off 5 bases at V and 1 base at J, with 12 bases between the two ends. Germline assignment: CDR1 SGHRS and CDR2 YFSETQ. The CDR3 covers 14 residues. CDR3 sequence (DNA): TGCGCCAGCAGTCAACGGGGACCCCAAGAGACCCAGTACTTC. It translates to CASSQRGPQETQYF.

This clonotype came up many times. This chain connects TRBV20-1 to TRBJ2-1, with 16 bases fitting TRBD2. Germline CDR1 is DFQATT and CDR2 is SNEGSKA (reference sequence). CDR3 length: 17 amino acids. The CDR3: CTVPGTSGRAGWNEQFF. CDR3 nucleotides: TGCACTGTACCCGGGACTAGCGGGAGGGCCGGATGGAATGAGCAGTTCTTC.

The sample holds many counts of this clonotype. The V and J genes are TRBV12-3 or TRBV12-4 and TRBJ2-4; D ambiguous. V was pared by 3 bases and J by 0 bases, with 12 bases between. The CDR3 totals 16 residues. CDR3 sequence reads: CASSFGTLLAKNIQYF. The CDR3 DNA reads as TGTGCCAGCAGTTTTGGAACATTACTAGCCAAAAACATTCAGTACTTC.

This clonotype appeared many times. The genes are TRBV6-5 and TRBJ2-3; D might be TRBD1 (5 bases). This CDR3 spans 18 amino acids. Trimming shortened V by 2 bases and J by 0 bases, and 18 bases separated the two germline ends. Germline CDR1 MNHEY, CDR2 SVGAGI. The CDR3: CASSYAETAPESTDTQYF. The CDR3 DNA is TGTGCCAGCAGTTACGCCGAGACAGCACCAGAAAGCACAGATACGCAGTATTTT.

This clonotype was seen repeatedly, ten times or more. J is TRBJ1-1 and V is TRBV6-5, with a tentative D call TRBD1 (6 bases). The germline V gene has CDR1 MNHEY and CDR2 SVGAGI. V shed 0 bases and J shed 1 base, with 6 bases lying between them. The CDR3 is 14 residues long. As DNA, the CDR3 is TGTGCCAGCAGTTACTCACAGGGGAACACTGAAGCTTTCTTT. This gives the protein CASSYSQGNTEAFF.

This clonotype was detected many times. The gene calls are TRBV5-1 and TRBJ2-3, with no clear D. V lost 0 bases and J 4 bases, leaving 12 bases between the germline ends. Looked up from germline, CDR1 is SGHRS and CDR2 is YFSETQ. CDR3 size: 15 residues. The CDR3 spells CASSLEGYRADTQYF. The CDR3 DNA sequence: TGCGCCAGCAGCTTGGAGGGTTACCGAGCAGATACGCAGTATTTT.

This clonotype was counted many times. The rearrangement links TRBV28 to TRBJ2-2; 8 nucleotides match TRBD1. The CDR3 is made up of 14 amino acids. J was trimmed by 7 bases and V by 6 bases; bases with no gene match: 7. Germline values: CDR1 MDHEN, CDR2 SYDVKM. Here the CDR3 DNA reads TGTGCCAGCAGCCTGACAGGGGCAGGCGGGGAGCTGTTTTTT. Amino acid sequence: CASSLTGAGGELFF.

The chain has TRBV27 and TRBJ2-7, with TRBD1 as a possible D gene (5 bases). CDR3 size: 13 residues. Germline loops: CDR1 MNHEY, CDR2 SMNVEV (reference sequence). Trimming shortened V by 6 bases and J by 7 bases, and 16 bases separated the two germline ends. The CDR3 DNA is TGTGCCAGCAGCCAGACAGTTGTGGGGGAGCAGTACGTC. It codes for CASSQTVVGEQYV.

This clonotype occurred many times. The chain uses TRBV5-6 and TRBJ2-3, with 8 positions matching TRBD2. Trimming removed 1 base from V and 2 bases from J; junction bases left unmatched: 9. This CDR3 is 17 amino acids long. Germline loops: CDR1 SGHDT, CDR2 YYEEEE. The CDR3 coding sequence is TGTGCCAGCAGCTTGTTCGTGGGACTAGGTCTCACAGATACGCAGTATTTT. Encoded protein: CASSLFVGLGLTDTQYF.

This clonotype was seen ten or more times. The rearrangement links TRBV6-5 to TRBJ2-4, with D possibly being TRBD1 (6 bases). The CDR3 is made up of 11 amino acids. Germline lookup yields CDR1 MNHEY and CDR2 SVGAGI. The CDR3 loop reads CTSRGQNIQYF. The CDR3 nucleotides read TGTACCTCCAGGGGCCAAAACATTCAGTACTTC.

CDR3: CASSQGTAVTDQPQHF. In nucleotides, the CDR3 is TGTGCCAGCAGCCAAGGAACGGCGGTGACCGATCAGCCCCAGCATTTT. This chain uses TRBV3-1 with TRBJ1-5; D not certain. V was trimmed by 1 base and J by 5 bases, leaving 15 bases between them. Per germline, CDR1 LGHDT and CDR2 YNNKEL (reference sequence). This CDR3 comprises 16 residues.

This clonotype was detected a few times. The V call is TRBV12-2, the J call TRBJ2-1; the D call TRBD2 from the table was never checked on the DNA. TRBV12-2 is tagged as a pseudogene. This CDR3 is built from 18 residues. Written as DNA, the CDR3 is TGTGCAAGTCGCATGCCGGGACTAGCGGGAGTGGTGTACAATGAGCAGTTCTTC. Its protein product is CASRMPGLAGVVYNEQFF.

This clonotype was observed many times. The J gene is TRBJ2-2, the V gene TRBV28; TRBD2 matches at 7 bases. V dropped 3 bases and J dropped 7; count of bases not matched to a gene: 2. The CDR3 covers 13 residues. Germline values: CDR1 MDHEN, CDR2 SYDVKM. CDR3 loop: CASSLGGNGELFF. DNA for the CDR3: TGTGCCAGCAGTTTGGGGGGGAACGGGGAGCTGTTTTTT.

This clonotype was counted ten times or more. The chain is built from TRBV20-1 and TRBJ2-3; 9 bases match TRBD2. The CDR3 has 18 amino acids. Unmatched junction bases numbered 10, after V lost 0 bases and J lost 0 bases. CDR1 is DFQATT, CDR2 SNEGSKA, per germline (reference sequence). In DNA form, the CDR3 reads TGCAGTGCTAGAGATTCTGGGGGTACTAGCGGGAGCACAGATACGCAGTATTTT. Protein product: CSARDSGGTSGSTDTQYF.

The table lists this clonotype with many counts. V usage is TRBV11-2 and J usage is TRBJ2-5; the match to TRBD2 covers 11 bases. The V gene end was trimmed by 8 bases and the J gene end by 2 bases; junction bases not matched to a gene: 4. The germline V gene encodes CDR1 SGHAT and CDR2 FQNNGV. CDR3 length: 14 amino acids. CDR3 amino acids: CASGTSGNQETQYF. CDR3 in DNA: TGTGCCAGCGGGACTAGCGGAAATCAAGAGACCCAGTACTTC.

The gene calls are TRBV10-3 and TRBJ2-1; 13 positions match TRBD2. With V trimmed by 6 bases and J by 5 bases, 1 base remained unmatched. Germline V gene sequence: CDR1 ENHRY, CDR2 SYGVKD. This CDR3 contains 14 residues. The CDR3 sequence: CAISGLAGDNEQFF. The CDR3 DNA reads as TGTGCCATCAGCGGACTAGCGGGGGACAATGAGCAGTTCTTC.

There are many counts of this clonotype. The rearrangement joins TRBV7-2 to TRBJ2-3; 8 positions match TRBD1. V was pared by 5 bases and J by 6 bases, with 10 bases of the junction left unmatched. The CDR3 extends over 15 amino acids. Germline CDR1 is SGHTA and CDR2 is FQGNSA. CDR3 region: CASSRRTGSRDTQYF. In DNA form, the CDR3 reads TGTGCCAGCAGCCGACGGACAGGGAGTCGTGATACGCAGTATTTT. The complete variable domain, with remaining parts taken from reference TRBV7-2 and TRBJ2-3, reads GAGVSQSPSNKVTEKGKDVELRCDPISGHTALYWYRQSLGQGLEFLIYFQGNSAPDKSGLPSDRFSAERTGGSVSTLTIQRTQQEDSAVYLCASSRRTGSRDTQYFGPGTRLTVL.

There are many counts of this clonotype. The rearrangement links TRBV5-1 to TRBJ2-5; maybe TRBD2 (5 bases). CDR1 and CDR2 from the germline V gene are SGHRS and YFSETQ. V lost 7 bases to trimming and J lost 7 bases, with 8 bases between them. The CDR3 contains 10 residues. For the CDR3, the DNA is TGCGCCAGCGGCGAGGGGACCCAGTACTTC. Amino acid sequence: CASGEGTQYF. Complete variable domain (other parts from reference TRBV5-1 and TRBJ2-5): KAGVTQTPRYLIKTRGQQVTLSCSPISGHRSVSWYQQTPGQGLQFLFEYFSETQRNKGNFPGRFSGRQFSNSRSEMNVSTLELGDSALYLCASGEGTQYFGPGTRLLVL.

In this sample, this clonotype turned up many times. V and J are TRBV24-1 and TRBJ2-5, with D possibly being TRBD2 (5 bases). Trimming stripped 0 bases from V and 2 bases from J, with 9 bases between. This CDR3 comprises 15 residues. Germline V gene lookup returns CDR1 KGHDR and CDR2 SFDVKD. The CDR3 coding sequence is TGTGCCACCAGTGATTTGCAAAGCGGACAAGAGACCCAGTACTTC. Residues: CATSDLQSGQETQYF.

Many counts were recorded for this clonotype. The CDR3 DNA is TGTGCCAGCAGCCAAGAAGAGGGTCTTAGGGATGGCTACACCTTC. Translating gives CASSQEEGLRDGYTF. The chain couples TRBV4-2 to TRBJ1-2, with D uncertain. V gave up 0 bases and J gave up 6 bases, with 14 bases separating them. This CDR3 region has 15 residues. Germline assignment: CDR1 LGHNA and CDR2 YNFKEQ.

There are many counts of this clonotype. The V call is TRBV20-1, the J call TRBJ2-1, with TRBD2 matching over 14 bases. CDR3 length equals 19 residues. Germline CDR1 and CDR2: DFQATT and SNEGSKA (reference sequence). After removal of 1 base from V and 3 bases from J, the junction contained 11 bases not matched to a gene. The chain's CDR3 is CSARAGLAGEGPVYNEQFF. The CDR3 DNA reads TGCAGTGCTAGAGCGGGACTAGCGGGAGAAGGACCAGTCTACAATGAGCAGTTCTTC.

This CDR3 reads CSVESVFEQFF. The CDR3 region has the DNA TGCAGCGTTGAATCGGTCTTTGAGCAGTTCTTC. The genes are TRBV29-1 and TRBJ2-1; no firm D call. The germline CDR1 and CDR2 sequences are SQVTM and ANQGSEA. CDR3 size: 11 residues. V lost 2 bases, J lost 9 bases, and 8 bases lay in between.